One T cell receptor (beta chain) is described in this entry. Profiling relied on immunoSEQ multiplex PCR, and the TCRdb table lists in-frame clones only, not all of them. The sample lists 150,000 or so clones, 88% occurring once. The CDR3 extends over 13 amino acids. The V gene lost 3 bases and the J gene lost 6 bases, with 11 bases spanning the gap. This record comes from a study of T cell responses to AZD1222 COVID-19 vaccine. The TCR was taken from an adult in good health. The sequences come from peripheral blood, collected on day 0 of AZD1222 vaccination. The gene calls are TRBV12-3 or TRBV12-4 and TRBJ1-2; the D gene is possibly TRBD1 (5 bases). CDR3 sequence (DNA): TGTGCCAGCAGTTTGGGCAGGGTAGATGGCTACACCTTC. Translating gives CASSLGRVDGYTF.